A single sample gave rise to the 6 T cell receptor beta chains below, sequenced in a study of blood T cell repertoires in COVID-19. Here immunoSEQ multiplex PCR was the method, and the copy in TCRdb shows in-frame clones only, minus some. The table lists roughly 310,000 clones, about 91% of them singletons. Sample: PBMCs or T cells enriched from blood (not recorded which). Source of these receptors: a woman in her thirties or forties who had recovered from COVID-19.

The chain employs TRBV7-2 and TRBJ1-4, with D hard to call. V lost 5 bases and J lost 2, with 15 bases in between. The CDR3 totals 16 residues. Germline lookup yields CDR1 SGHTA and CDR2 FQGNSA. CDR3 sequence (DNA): TGTGCCAGCAGCCCTAGAGGTCCGGGTACTAATGAAAAACTGTTTTTT. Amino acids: CASSPRGPGTNEKLFF.

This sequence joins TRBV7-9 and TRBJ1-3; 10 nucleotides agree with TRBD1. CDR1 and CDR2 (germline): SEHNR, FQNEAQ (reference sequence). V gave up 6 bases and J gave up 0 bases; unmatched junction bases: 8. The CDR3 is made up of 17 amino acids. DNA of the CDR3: TGTGCCAGCAGGACGGGACAGGGGCCTCCCTCTGGAAACACCATATATTTT. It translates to CASRTGQGPPSGNTIYF. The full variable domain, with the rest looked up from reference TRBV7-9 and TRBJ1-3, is DTGVSQNPRHKITKRGQNVTFRCDPISEHNRLYWYRQTLGQGPEFLTYFQNEAQLEKSRLLSDRFSAERPKGSFSTLEIQRTEQGDSAMYLCASRTGQGPPSGNTIYFGEGSWLTVV.

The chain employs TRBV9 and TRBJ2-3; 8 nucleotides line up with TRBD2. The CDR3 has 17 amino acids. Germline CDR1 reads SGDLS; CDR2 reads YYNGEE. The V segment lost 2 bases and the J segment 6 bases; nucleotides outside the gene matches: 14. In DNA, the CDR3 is TGTGCCAGCAGCGTCTTCCCCGGAGTAGCGGGATCGGATACGCAGTATTTT. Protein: CASSVFPGVAGSDTQYF. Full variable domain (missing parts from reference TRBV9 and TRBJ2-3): DSGVTQTPKHLITATGQRVTLRCSPRSGDLSVYWYQQSLDQGLQFLIQYYNGEERAKGNILERFSAQQFPDLHSELNLSSLELGDSALYFCASSVFPGVAGSDTQYFGPGTRLTVL.

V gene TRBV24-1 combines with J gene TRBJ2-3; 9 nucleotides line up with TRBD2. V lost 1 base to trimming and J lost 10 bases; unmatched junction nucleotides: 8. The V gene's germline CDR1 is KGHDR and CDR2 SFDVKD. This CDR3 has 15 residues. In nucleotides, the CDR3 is TGTGCCACCAGTGATTTCAGGCGGGGGGGCTTCGCGCAGTATTTT. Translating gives CATSDFRRGGFAQYF.

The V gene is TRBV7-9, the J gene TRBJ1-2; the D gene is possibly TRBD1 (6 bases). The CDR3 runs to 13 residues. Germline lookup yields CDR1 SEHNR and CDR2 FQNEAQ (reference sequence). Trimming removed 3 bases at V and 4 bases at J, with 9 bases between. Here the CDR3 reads CASSLRGGYGYTF. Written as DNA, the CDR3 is TGTGCCAGCAGCTTGAGGGGGGGCTATGGCTACACCTTC.

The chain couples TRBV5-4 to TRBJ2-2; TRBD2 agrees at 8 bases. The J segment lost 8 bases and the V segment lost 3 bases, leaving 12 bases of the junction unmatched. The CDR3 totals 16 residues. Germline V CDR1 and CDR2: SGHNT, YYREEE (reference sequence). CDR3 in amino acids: CASSSDRLARVGELFF. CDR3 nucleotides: TGTGCCAGCAGCTCGGACAGACTAGCGAGGGTAGGGGAGCTGTTTTTT. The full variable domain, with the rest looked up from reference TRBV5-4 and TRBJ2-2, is ETGVTQSPTHLIKTRGQQVTLRCSSQSGHNTVSWYQQALGQGPQFIFQYYREEENGRGNFPPRFSGLQFPNYSSELNVNALELDDSALYLCASSSDRLARVGELFFGEGSRLTVL.